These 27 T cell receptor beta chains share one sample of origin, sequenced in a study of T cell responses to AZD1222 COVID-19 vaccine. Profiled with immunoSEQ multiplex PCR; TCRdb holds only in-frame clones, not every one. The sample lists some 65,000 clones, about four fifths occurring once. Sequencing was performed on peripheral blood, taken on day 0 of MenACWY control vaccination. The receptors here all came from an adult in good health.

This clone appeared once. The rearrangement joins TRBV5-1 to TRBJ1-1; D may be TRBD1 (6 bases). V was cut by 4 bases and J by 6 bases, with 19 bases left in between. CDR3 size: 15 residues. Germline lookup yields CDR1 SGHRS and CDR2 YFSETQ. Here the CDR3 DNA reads TGCGCCAGCAGCAGAGAAAGGACAGCCGGCGCTGAAGCTTTCTTT. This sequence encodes CASSRERTAGAEAFF. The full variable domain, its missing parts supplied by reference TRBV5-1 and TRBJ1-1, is KAGVTQTPRYLIKTRGQQVTLSCSPISGHRSVSWYQQTPGQGLQFLFEYFSETQRNKGNFPGRFSGRQFSNSRSEMNVSTLELGDSALYLCASSRERTAGAEAFFGQGTRLTVV.

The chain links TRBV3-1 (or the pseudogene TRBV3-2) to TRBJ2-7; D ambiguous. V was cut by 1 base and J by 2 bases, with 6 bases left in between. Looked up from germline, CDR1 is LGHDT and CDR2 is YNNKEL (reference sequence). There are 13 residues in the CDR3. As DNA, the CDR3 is TGTGCCAGCAGCCAAGTTGGGACCTACGAGCAGTACTTC. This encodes CASSQVGTYEQYF.

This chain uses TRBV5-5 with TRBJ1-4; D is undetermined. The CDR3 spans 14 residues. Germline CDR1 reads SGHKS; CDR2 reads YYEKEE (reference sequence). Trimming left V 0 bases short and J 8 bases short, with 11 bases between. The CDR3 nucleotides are TGTGCCAGCAGCTTGGACCTGGGTGACGAAAAACTGTTTTTT. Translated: CASSLDLGDEKLFF.

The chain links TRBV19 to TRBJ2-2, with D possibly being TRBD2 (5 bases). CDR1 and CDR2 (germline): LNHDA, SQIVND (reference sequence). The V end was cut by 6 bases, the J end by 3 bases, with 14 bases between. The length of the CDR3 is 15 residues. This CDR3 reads CASRNLGVYTGELFF. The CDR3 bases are TGTGCCAGTAGGAATCTCGGGGTGTACACCGGGGAGCTGTTTTTT.

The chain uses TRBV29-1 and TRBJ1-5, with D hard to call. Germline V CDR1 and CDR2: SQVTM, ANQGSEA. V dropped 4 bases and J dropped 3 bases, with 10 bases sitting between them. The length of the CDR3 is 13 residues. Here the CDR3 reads CSVGAGDNQPQHF. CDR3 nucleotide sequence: TGCAGCGTTGGGGCGGGAGACAATCAGCCCCAGCATTTT.

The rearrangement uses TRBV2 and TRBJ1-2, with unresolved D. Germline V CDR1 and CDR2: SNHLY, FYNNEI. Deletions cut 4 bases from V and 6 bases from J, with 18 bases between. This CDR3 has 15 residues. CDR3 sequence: CASSGPLAGSDGYTF. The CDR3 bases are TGTGCCAGCAGTGGCCCACTGGCGGGGAGTGATGGCTACACCTTC. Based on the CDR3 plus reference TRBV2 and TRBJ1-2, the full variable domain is EPEVTQTPSHQVTQMGQEVILRCVPISNHLYFYWYRQILGQKVEFLVSFYNNEISEKSEIFDDQFSVERPDGSNFTLKIRSTKLEDSAMYFCASSGPLAGSDGYTFGSGTRLTVV.

CDR3 amino acids: CASSWKTNTEAFF. CDR3 coding DNA: TGTGCCAGCAGTTGGAAAACGAACACTGAAGCTTTCTTT. The chain carries TRBV12-3 or TRBV12-4 and TRBJ1-1, with D unresolved. Trimming cost V 4 bases and J 1 base, with 7 bases left between them. This CDR3 has 13 residues.

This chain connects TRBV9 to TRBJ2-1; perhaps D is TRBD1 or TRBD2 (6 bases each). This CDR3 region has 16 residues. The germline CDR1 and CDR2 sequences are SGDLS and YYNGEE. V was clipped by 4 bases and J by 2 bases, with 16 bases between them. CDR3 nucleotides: TGTGCCAGCAGCCCGACGGGGGCTGGGGCCTACAATGAGCAGTTCTTC. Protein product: CASSPTGAGAYNEQFF.

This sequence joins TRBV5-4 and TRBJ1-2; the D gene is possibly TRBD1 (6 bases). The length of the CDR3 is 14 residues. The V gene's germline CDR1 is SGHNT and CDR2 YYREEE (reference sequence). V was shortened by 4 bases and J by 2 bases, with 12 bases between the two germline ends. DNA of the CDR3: TGTGCCAGCAGCCCTTGGGGGGGCAACTATGGCTACACCTTC. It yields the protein CASSPWGGNYGYTF.

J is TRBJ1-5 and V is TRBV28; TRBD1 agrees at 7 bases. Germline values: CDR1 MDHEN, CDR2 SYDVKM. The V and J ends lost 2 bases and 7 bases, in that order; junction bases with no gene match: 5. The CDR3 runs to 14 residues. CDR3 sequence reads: CASSLGAGGQPQHF. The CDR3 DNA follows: TGTGCCAGCAGTTTAGGGGCAGGGGGACAGCCCCAGCATTTT.

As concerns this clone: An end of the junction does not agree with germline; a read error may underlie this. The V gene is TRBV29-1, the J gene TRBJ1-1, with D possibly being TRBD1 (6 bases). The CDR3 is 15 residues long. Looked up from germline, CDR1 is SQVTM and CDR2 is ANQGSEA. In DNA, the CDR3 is TGCAGCGTCGAAGACGCAGGGGTCGGGAACACTGAAGCTTTCTTT. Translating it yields CSVEDAGVGNTEAFF.

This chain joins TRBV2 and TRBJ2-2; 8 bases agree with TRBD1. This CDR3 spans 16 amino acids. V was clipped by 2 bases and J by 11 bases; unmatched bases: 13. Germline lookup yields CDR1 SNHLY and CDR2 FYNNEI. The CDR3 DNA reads TGTGCCAGCAGTGAATTCGGGACAGGTTCCTTGGTAGAGCTGTTTTTT. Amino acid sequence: CASSEFGTGSLVELFF.

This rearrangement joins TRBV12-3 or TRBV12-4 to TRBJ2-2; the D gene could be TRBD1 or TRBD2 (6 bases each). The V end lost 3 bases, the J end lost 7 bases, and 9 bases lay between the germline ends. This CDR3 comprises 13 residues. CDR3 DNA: TGTGCCAGCAGTTTGGGGGGCTACGGGGAGCTGTTTTTT. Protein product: CASSLGGYGELFF.

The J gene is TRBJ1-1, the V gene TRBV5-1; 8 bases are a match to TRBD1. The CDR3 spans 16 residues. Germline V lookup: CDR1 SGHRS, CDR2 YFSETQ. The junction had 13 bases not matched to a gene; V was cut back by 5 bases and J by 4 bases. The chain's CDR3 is CASSPTGDVVGTEAFF. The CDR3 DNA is TGCGCCAGCAGTCCGACAGGGGATGTGGTTGGCACTGAAGCTTTCTTT. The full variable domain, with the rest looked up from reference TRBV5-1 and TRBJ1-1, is KAGVTQTPRYLIKTRGQQVTLSCSPISGHRSVSWYQQTPGQGLQFLFEYFSETQRNKGNFPGRFSGRQFSNSRSEMNVSTLELGDSALYLCASSPTGDVVGTEAFFGQGTRLTVV.

This CDR3 is CASKVEEVRTEAFF. The CDR3 region has the DNA TGTGCCAGCAAGGTGGAGGAAGTAAGGACTGAAGCTTTCTTT. The chain combines TRBV5-8 with TRBJ1-1, with D unresolved. The CDR3 is 14 amino acids. Trimming shortened V by 6 bases and J by 5 bases, and 17 bases separated the two germline ends. Per germline, CDR1 SGHTS and CDR2 YDEGEE.

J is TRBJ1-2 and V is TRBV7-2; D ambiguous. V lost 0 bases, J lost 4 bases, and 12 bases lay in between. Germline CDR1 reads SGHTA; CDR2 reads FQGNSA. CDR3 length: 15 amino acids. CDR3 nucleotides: TGTGCCAGCAGCTTAGCAGGGCCAAAGGGCTATGGCTACACCTTC. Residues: CASSLAGPKGYGYTF.

The CDR3 DNA reads TGTGCCAGTAGACAGCTGAACACTGAAGCTTTCTTT. It specifies CASRQLNTEAFF. The rearrangement links TRBV19 to TRBJ1-1; no definite D call. Germline CDR1 and CDR2: LNHDA and SQIVND (reference sequence). The CDR3 contains 12 residues. V lost 6 bases to trimming and J lost 0 bases, with 5 bases between them.

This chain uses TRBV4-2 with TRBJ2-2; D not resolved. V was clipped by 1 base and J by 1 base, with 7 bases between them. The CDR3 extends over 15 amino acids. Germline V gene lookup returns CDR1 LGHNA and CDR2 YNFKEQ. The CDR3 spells CASSQGSWNTGELFF. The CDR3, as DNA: TGTGCCAGCAGCCAAGGATCCTGGAACACCGGGGAGCTGTTTTTT.

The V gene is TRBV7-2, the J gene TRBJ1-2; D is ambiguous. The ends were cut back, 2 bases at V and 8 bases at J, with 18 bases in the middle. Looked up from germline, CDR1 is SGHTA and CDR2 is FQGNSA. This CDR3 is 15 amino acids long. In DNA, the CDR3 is TGTGCCAGCAGCTTACAGTCAGTAATCTTCCGGGGCTACACCTTC. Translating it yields CASSLQSVIFRGYTF.

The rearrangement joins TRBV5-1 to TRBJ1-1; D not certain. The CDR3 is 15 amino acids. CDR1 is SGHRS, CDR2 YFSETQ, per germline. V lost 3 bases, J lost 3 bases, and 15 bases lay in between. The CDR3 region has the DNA TGCGCCAGCAGCTCTCTGGACCCAGCGGACACTGAAGCTTTCTTT. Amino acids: CASSSLDPADTEAFF.

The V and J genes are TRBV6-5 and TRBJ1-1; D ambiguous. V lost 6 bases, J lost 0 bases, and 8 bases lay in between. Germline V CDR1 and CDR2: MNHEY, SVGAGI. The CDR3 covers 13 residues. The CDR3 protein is CASRFSLNTEAFF. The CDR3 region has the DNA TGTGCCAGCAGATTTTCATTGAACACTGAAGCTTTCTTT.

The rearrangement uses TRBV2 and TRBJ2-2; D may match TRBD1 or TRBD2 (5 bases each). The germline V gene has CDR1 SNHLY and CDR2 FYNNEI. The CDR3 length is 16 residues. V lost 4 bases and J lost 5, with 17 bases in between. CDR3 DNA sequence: TGTGCCAGCAGTGCCGGGGACCCGGGACGAACCGGGGAGCTGTTTTTT. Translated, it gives CASSAGDPGRTGELFF.

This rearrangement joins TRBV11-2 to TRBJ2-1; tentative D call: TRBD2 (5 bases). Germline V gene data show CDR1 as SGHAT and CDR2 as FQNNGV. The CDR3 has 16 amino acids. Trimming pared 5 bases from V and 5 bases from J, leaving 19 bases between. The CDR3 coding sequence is TGTGCCAGCAGCCTTCAGACTCAAAGGCGGGACAATGAGCAGTTCTTC. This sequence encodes CASSLQTQRRDNEQFF.

The DNA of the CDR3 is TGTGCCAGCAGTTTTTACGACAGGGTAGCTACCGGGGAGCTGTTTTTT. This codes for CASSFYDRVATGELFF. The chain combines TRBV28 with TRBJ2-2; 7 bases map to TRBD1. The germline gives CDR1 MDHEN, CDR2 SYDVKM. The CDR3 spans 16 residues. Unmatched junction bases numbered 9, after V lost 3 bases and J lost 5 bases.

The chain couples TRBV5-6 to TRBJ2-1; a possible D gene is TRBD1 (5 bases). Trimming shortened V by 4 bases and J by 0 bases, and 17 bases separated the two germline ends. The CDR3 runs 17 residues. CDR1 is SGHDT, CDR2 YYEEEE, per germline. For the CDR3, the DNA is TGTGCCAGCAGCCCCTATTTAGACAGCGACTCCTACAATGAGCAGTTCTTC. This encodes CASSPYLDSDSYNEQFF.

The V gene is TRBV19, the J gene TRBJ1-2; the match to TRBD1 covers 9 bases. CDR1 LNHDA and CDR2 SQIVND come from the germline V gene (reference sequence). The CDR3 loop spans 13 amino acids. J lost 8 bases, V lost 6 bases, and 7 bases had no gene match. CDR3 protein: CASSLGTGRGYTF. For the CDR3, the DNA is TGTGCCAGTAGCCTCGGGACAGGGAGGGGCTACACCTTC.

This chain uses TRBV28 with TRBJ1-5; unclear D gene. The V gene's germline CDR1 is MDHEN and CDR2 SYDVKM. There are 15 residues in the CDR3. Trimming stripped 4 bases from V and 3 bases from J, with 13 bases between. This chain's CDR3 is CASSSVTPINQPQHF. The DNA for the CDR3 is TGTGCCAGCAGTTCAGTTACCCCGATCAATCAGCCCCAGCATTTT. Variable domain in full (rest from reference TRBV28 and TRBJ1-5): DVKVTQSSRYLVKRTGEKVFLECVQDMDHENMFWYRQDPGLGLRLIYFSYDVKMKEKGDIPEGYSVSREKKERFSLILESASTNQTSMYLCASSSVTPINQPQHFGDGTRLSIL.